The rows below give T cell receptor beta chains drawn from one sample of a study of T cell changes during pregnancy in multiple sclerosis. The table came from immunoSEQ multiplex PCR; TCRdb's copy has only in-frame clones and leaves some out. This table holds roughly 110,000 clones, 92% found once. The sample consisted of peripheral blood, taken in the third trimester of pregnancy. These receptors all stem from a female donor in good health, enrolled as a control in a pregnancy study. CDR3s include the opening cysteine and the closing phenylalanine or tryptophan. Fields, in order: clone size, J gene, V gene, D gene, CDR3 protein, CDR3 DNA. The D gene is left open where the match is weak. Only part of the rows carry a size: once, few, many, or a class if the clone is expanded.

-,TRBJ1-5,TRBV7-9,TRBD1,CASSSAGTGGPYSNQPQHF,TGTGCCAGCAGCTCAGCCGGGACAGGGGGCCCGTATAGCAATCAGCCCCAGCATTTT
-,TRBJ1-1,TRBV29-1,-,CSVEEWQGLVTEAFF,TGCAGCGTTGAAGAGTGGCAGGGCTTGGTCACTGAAGCTTTCTTT
-,TRBJ1-2,TRBV27,-,CASSPRPASYGYTF,TGTGCCAGCAGTCCGCGGCCGGCCAGCTATGGCTACACCTTC
-,TRBJ2-6,TRBV7-6,TRBD2,CASSLAYGGSSGANVLTF,TGTGCCAGCAGCTTAGCGTATGGCGGGAGCTCTGGGGCCAACGTCCTGACTTTC
-,TRBJ2-3,TRBV6-6,TRBD2,CASSSGLAGTDTQYF,TGTGCCAGCAGTTCGGGACTAGCGGGCACAGATACGCAGTATTTT
-,TRBJ2-7,TRBV2,TRBD1,CACQTGAPYEQYF,TGTGCCTGCCAAACAGGGGCTCCCTACGAGCAGTACTTC
-,TRBJ1-2,TRBV19,-,CASTLGLRGDGYTF,TGTGCCAGTACCCTGGGACTTCGAGGGGATGGCTACACCTTC
-,TRBJ1-3,TRBV6-5,-,CASSQGDSGNTIYF,TGTGCCAGCAGTCAAGGGGACTCTGGAAACACCATATATTTT
-,TRBJ1-1,TRBV7-2,TRBD1,CASSQKDRTVNTEAFF,TGTGCCAGCAGCCAGAAGGACAGGACCGTGAACACTGAAGCTTTCTTT
-,TRBJ2-7,TRBV14,-,CASSQGPGDSYEQYF,TGTGCCAGCAGCCAAGGGCCAGGGGACTCCTACGAGCAGTACTTC
-,TRBJ2-1,TRBV6-4,TRBD2,CASSDATSGGNEQFF,TGTGCCAGCAGTGACGCAACTAGCGGGGGCAATGAGCAGTTCTTC
-,TRBJ2-7,TRBV25-1,-,CASRGGRYEQYF,TGTGCCAGCAGGGGGGGACGGTACGAGCAGTACTTC
-,TRBJ2-3,TRBV5-1,TRBD2,CASSPGLVSDTQYF,TGCGCCAGCAGCCCTGGACTAGTCTCAGATACGCAGTATTTT
-,TRBJ2-7,TRBV9,-,CASSSSSYEQYF,TGTGCCAGCAGCTCCAGCTCCTACGAGCAGTACTTC
-,TRBJ1-2,TRBV29-1,TRBD1,CSGTGGEDYGYTF,TGCAGCGGCACAGGGGGCGAAGACTATGGCTACACCTTC
-,TRBJ2-7,TRBV10-1,-,CASSEETVSYEQYF,TGCGCCAGCAGTGAAGAGACAGTCTCCTACGAGCAGTACTTC
-,TRBJ1-2,TRBV11-3,TRBD1,CASSSGTDYGYTF,TGTGCCAGCAGCTCCGGGACAGACTATGGCTACACCTTC
-,TRBJ2-1,TRBV7-3,-,CASSSNAGARGNEQFF,TGTGCCAGCAGCTCGAACGCGGGGGCCAGGGGAAATGAGCAGTTCTTC
-,TRBJ2-5,TRBV6-6,TRBD2,CAVRRTSGGAGETQYF,TGTGCCGTCAGGAGGACTAGCGGGGGGGCCGGGGAGACCCAGTACTTC
-,TRBJ1-2,TRBV10-2,-,CASSEGVGASNTF,TGCGCCAGCAGTGAGGGTGTGGGGGCCTCAAACACCTTC
-,TRBJ2-5,TRBV7-9,TRBD1,CASSPMRGPVEETQYF,TGTGCCAGCAGCCCCATGAGGGGGCCTGTGGAAGAGACCCAGTACTTC
-,TRBJ1-6,TRBV30,-,CAWSAEYLSSYNSPLHF,TGTGCCTGGAGTGCTGAGTACCTGAGCTCCTATAATTCACCCCTCCACTTT
-,TRBJ1-5,TRBV5-1,TRBD1,CASSLTGGGNQPQHF,TGCGCCAGCAGCTTAACAGGGGGAGGCAATCAGCCCCAGCATTTT
-,TRBJ2-2,TRBV4-3,-,CASSQVARVSTGELFF,TGCGCCAGCAGCCAAGTGGCTCGGGTCTCCACCGGGGAGCTGTTTTTT
-,TRBJ1-2,TRBV7-9,-,CASSLNRFDGYTF,TGTGCCAGCAGCTTAAATCGGTTCGATGGCTACACCTTC
-,TRBJ1-6,TRBV27,-,CASGEVGSPLHF,TGTGCCAGCGGGGAGGTTGGTTCACCCCTCCACTTT
-,TRBJ2-5,TRBV7-2,-,CASSLIFGVPQETQYF,TGTGCCAGCAGCTTAATCTTCGGGGTACCACAAGAGACCCAGTACTTC
-,TRBJ2-7,TRBV20-1,-,CSARSVYEQYF,TGCAGTGCTAGAAGCGTCTACGAGCAGTACTTC
-,TRBJ2-1,TRBV5-1,TRBD2,CASRASGESVNEQFF,TGCGCCAGCAGGGCTAGCGGGGAAAGTGTCAATGAGCAGTTCTTC
-,TRBJ2-1,TRBV11-1,-,CASSFQADEYNEQFF,TGTGCCAGCAGCTTTCAGGCAGACGAATACAATGAGCAGTTCTTC
-,TRBJ1-2,TRBV11-1,-,CASSLAPTDYGYTF,TGTGCCAGCAGCTTAGCGCCTACAGATTATGGCTACACCTTC
-,TRBJ1-3,TRBV9,-,CASSVDYGNTIYF,TGTGCCAGCAGCGTAGACTACGGGAACACCATATATTTT
-,TRBJ2-2,TRBV9,-,CASTAARAGKVIGELFF,TGTGCCAGCACCGCCGCGAGGGCGGGGAAAGTTATCGGGGAGCTGTTTTTT
-,TRBJ2-7,TRBV2,-,CATGYEQYF,TGTGCCACCGGTTACGAGCAGTACTTC
-,TRBJ2-7,TRBV7-9,-,CASSLELSYEQYF,TGTGCCAGCAGCTTAGAACTAAGCTACGAGCAGTACTTC
-,TRBJ1-5,TRBV6-6,-,CASKAGVGQPQHF,TGTGCCAGCAAGGCAGGGGTCGGGCAGCCCCAGCATTTT
-,TRBJ2-2,TRBV13,TRBD2,CASSFGSLASGGTPDSGELFF,TGTGCCAGCAGCTTTGGATCATTGGCTAGCGGGGGTACCCCCGATAGCGGGGAGCTGTTTTTT
-,TRBJ1-1,TRBV13,-,CASSLIRDNTEAFF,TGTGCCAGCAGCTTAATCAGGGATAACACTGAAGCTTTCTTT
-,TRBJ1-5,TRBV4-3,TRBD1,CASSQEIEGQGALGNQPQHF,TGCGCCAGCAGCCAAGAAATAGAAGGACAGGGGGCCCTCGGGAATCAGCCCCAGCATTTT
once,TRBJ1-1,TRBV7-3,TRBD1,CASSPGGRGSTEAFF,TGTGCCAGCAGCCCCGGCGGCAGGGGGTCCACTGAAGCTTTCTTT
-,TRBJ1-1,TRBV27,-,CASSSRPERAFF,TGTGCCAGCAGTTCCCGACCCGAGCGGGCTTTCTTT
-,TRBJ1-1,TRBV29-1,-,CSVLTGYTEAFF,TGCAGCGTTCTAACAGGGTACACTGAAGCTTTCTTT
-,TRBJ2-5,TRBV9,-,CASSVEELETQYF,TGTGCCAGCAGCGTAGAGGAGTTAGAGACCCAGTACTTC
-,TRBJ1-2,TRBV27,-,CASSGDLNYGYTF,TGTGCCAGTTCAGGGGACCTTAACTATGGCTACACCTTC
-,TRBJ2-2,TRBV13,-,CASRYTGTGELFF,TGTGCCAGCAGATATACAGGGACCGGGGAGCTGTTTTTT
-,TRBJ1-1,TRBV2,-,CARFFTPGQENTEAFF,TGTGCCAGGTTTTTCACACCGGGACAAGAGAACACTGAAGCTTTCTTT
-,TRBJ2-1,TRBV7-8,-,CASSLVVPNEQFF,TGTGCCAGCAGCTTAGTAGTTCCCAATGAGCAGTTCTTC
-,TRBJ1-1,TRBV12-5,TRBD1,CASGSNPKQGGFWRTEAFF,TGTGCTAGTGGTTCCAACCCGAAACAGGGGGGGTTTTGGAGGACTGAAGCTTTCTTT
-,TRBJ2-7,TRBV7-2,-,CASFSLSSYEQYF,TGTGCCAGTTTTTCATTGAGCTCCTACGAGCAGTACTTC